Listed below are T cell receptor beta chains from one sample, sequenced in a study of blood T cell repertoires in COVID-19. Produced via immunoSEQ multiplex PCR; TCRdb's table is partial and in-frame only. Counted here are 180,000 or so clones, 70% to 90% occurring once; the ten biggest clones make up almost 1%. The source material was peripheral blood. Every receptor here comes from a man between 18 and 29 years old with acute or convalescent COVID-19. Both conserved end residues are part of each CDR3. The D gene is left open where the match is weak. Clone size is given for some rows only: seen once, a few or many times, or a class if the clone is expanded.

TRBD1,TRBJ1-6,TRBV7-9,NA,TGTGCCAGCAGTTTATCCCGGGACAGGGGACCTAATTCACCCCTCCACTTT,CASSLSRDRGPNSPLHF
NA,TRBJ1-6,TRBV6-6,NA,TGTGCCAGCAGGTGGGGAGGGGAATTAGGTAATTCACCCCTCCACTTT,CASRWGGELGNSPLHF
TRBD2,TRBJ2-1,TRBV4-1,NA,TGCGCCAGCAGCCAAGAACGGACTAGCTTATACAATGAGCAGTTCTTC,CASSQERTSLYNEQFF
NA,TRBJ1-1,TRBV3-1/TRBV3-2,NA,TGTGCCAGCAGCCAAGACAGGGTCGGGACTGAAGCTTTCTTT,CASSQDRVGTEAFF
NA,TRBJ1-4,TRBV19,NA,TGTGCCAGTCGAAACGGACAGATAACTAATGAAAAACTGTTTTTT,CASRNGQITNEKLFF
TRBD1,TRBJ1-5,TRBV15,NA,TGTGCCACCAGCAGAGATGAGGGCAGGGGGCCCCGCAATCAGCCCCAGCATTTT,CATSRDEGRGPRNQPQHF
TRBD1,TRBJ1-2,TRBV7-3,NA,TGTGCCAGCAGCCCCGCCGGGACAGGGGACTATGGCTACACCTTC,CASSPAGTGDYGYTF
NA,TRBJ1-1,TRBV5-4,NA,TGTGCCAGCAGCTTGGCCGGGGTCAGGAACACTGAAGCTTTCTTT,CASSLAGVRNTEAFF
TRBD1,TRBJ2-1,TRBV27,NA,TGTGCCAGCAGTCCAGAACAGGGGGATGAGCAGTTCTTC,CASSPEQGDEQFF
NA,TRBJ1-3,TRBV28,NA,TGTGCCAGCAGTTTCGGGGTGGCTGGAAACACCATATATTTT,CASSFGVAGNTIYF
NA,TRBJ1-6,TRBV27,NA,TGTGCCAGCAGCCGGGTTTCCTATAATTCACCCCTCCACTTT,CASSRVSYNSPLHF
NA,TRBJ2-7,TRBV5-1,NA,TGCGCCAGCAGCCTCGGACACCGGGCCGAGCAGTACTTC,CASSLGHRAEQYF
NA,TRBJ1-5,TRBV5-1,NA,TGCGCCAGCAGCTTGGCCCCCAGGCAGCCCCAGCATTTT,CASSLAPRQPQHF
NA,TRBJ2-1,TRBV9,NA,TGTGCCAGCAGCGTAACCGGGGGTTCCTTCAATGAGCAGTTCTTC,CASSVTGGSFNEQFF
TRBD1,TRBJ1-1,TRBV5-8,NA,TGTGCCAGCAGCTTGGGTAAGGGACAGTTAATAATGAACACTGAAGCTTTCTTT,CASSLGKGQLIMNTEAFF
NA,TRBJ2-6,TRBV5-4,NA,TGTGCCAGCAGTTCGGGCGACAGCAGATCTGGGGCCAACGTCCTGACTTTC,CASSSGDSRSGANVLTF
NA,TRBJ1-1,TRBV7-8,once,TGTGCCAGCAGCTTAGGGGACTTTATCCCTGACATTCGAAACGCGGGGGCTTTCTTT,CASSLGDFIPDIRNAGAFF
TRBD1,TRBJ1-1,TRBV27,NA,TGTGCCAGCAGTTTGTCGGGACAGGGGGTAACTTTCTTT,CASSLSGQGVTFF
NA,TRBJ2-3,TRBV5-1,NA,TGCGCCAGCAGCTCAACGGGGGATACGCAGTATTTT,CASSSTGDTQYF
NA,TRBJ2-5,TRBV7-3,NA,TGTGCCAGCAGCTTAGGAGGCAGGAATCCGGGGGTAGAGACCCAGTACTTC,CASSLGGRNPGVETQYF
NA,TRBJ1-2,TRBV5-8,NA,TGTGCCAGCAGCGGGTACAGGGCGGGTGACTATGGCTACACCTTC,CASSGYRAGDYGYTF
NA,TRBJ1-5,TRBV30,NA,TGTGCCTGGAGTGTACATGGGCGCAATCAGCCCCAGCATTTT,CAWSVHGRNQPQHF
NA,TRBJ1-4,TRBV27,NA,NA,CASSSSTGGYEKLFF
NA,TRBJ2-6,TRBV29-1,NA,TGCAGCATTACCACAGGGAGCTCTGGGGCCAACGTCCTGACTTTC,CSITTGSSGANVLTF